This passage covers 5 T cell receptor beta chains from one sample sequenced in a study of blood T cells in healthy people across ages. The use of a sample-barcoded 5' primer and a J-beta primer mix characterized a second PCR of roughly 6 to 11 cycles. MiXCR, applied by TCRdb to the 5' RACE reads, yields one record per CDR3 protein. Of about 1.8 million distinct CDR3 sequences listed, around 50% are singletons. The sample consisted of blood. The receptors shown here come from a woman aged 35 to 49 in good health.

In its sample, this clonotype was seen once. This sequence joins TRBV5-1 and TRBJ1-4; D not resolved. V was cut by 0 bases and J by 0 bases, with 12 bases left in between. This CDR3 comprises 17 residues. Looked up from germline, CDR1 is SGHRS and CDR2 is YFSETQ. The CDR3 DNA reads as TGCGCCAGCAGCTTGGATCCAGGAACTGCAACTAATGAAAAACTGTTTTTT. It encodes CASSLDPGTATNEKLFF.

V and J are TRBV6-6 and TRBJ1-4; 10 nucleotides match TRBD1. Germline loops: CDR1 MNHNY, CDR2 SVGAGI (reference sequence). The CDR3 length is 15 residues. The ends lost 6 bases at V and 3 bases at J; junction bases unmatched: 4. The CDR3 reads CASRDRGFPNEKLFF. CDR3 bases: TGTGCCAGCAGGGACAGGGGGTTTCCTAATGAAAAACTGTTTTTT.

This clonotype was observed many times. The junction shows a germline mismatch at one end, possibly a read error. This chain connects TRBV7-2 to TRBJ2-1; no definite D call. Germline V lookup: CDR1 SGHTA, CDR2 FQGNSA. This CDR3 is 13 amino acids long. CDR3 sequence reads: CASSLGLVNEQFF. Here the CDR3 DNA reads TGTGCCAGCAGTTTAGGGCTAGTTAATGAGCAGTTCTTC.

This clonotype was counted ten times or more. CDR3 in amino acids: CASMESGANVLTF. The CDR3 DNA reads TGTGCCAGCATGGAGTCTGGGGCCAACGTCCTGACTTTC. The chain carries TRBV13 and TRBJ2-6, with D hard to call. Trimming stripped 7 bases from V and 1 base from J, with 5 bases between. Germline V lookup: CDR1 PRHDT, CDR2 FYEKMQ (reference sequence). The CDR3 consists of 13 residues.

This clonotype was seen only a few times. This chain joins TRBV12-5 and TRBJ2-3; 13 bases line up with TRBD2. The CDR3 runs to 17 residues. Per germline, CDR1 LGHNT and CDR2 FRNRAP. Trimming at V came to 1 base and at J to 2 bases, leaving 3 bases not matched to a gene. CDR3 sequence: CASGLGTSGGDTDTQYF. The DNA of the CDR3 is TGTGCTAGTGGTTTGGGAACTAGCGGGGGGGACACAGATACGCAGTATTTT.